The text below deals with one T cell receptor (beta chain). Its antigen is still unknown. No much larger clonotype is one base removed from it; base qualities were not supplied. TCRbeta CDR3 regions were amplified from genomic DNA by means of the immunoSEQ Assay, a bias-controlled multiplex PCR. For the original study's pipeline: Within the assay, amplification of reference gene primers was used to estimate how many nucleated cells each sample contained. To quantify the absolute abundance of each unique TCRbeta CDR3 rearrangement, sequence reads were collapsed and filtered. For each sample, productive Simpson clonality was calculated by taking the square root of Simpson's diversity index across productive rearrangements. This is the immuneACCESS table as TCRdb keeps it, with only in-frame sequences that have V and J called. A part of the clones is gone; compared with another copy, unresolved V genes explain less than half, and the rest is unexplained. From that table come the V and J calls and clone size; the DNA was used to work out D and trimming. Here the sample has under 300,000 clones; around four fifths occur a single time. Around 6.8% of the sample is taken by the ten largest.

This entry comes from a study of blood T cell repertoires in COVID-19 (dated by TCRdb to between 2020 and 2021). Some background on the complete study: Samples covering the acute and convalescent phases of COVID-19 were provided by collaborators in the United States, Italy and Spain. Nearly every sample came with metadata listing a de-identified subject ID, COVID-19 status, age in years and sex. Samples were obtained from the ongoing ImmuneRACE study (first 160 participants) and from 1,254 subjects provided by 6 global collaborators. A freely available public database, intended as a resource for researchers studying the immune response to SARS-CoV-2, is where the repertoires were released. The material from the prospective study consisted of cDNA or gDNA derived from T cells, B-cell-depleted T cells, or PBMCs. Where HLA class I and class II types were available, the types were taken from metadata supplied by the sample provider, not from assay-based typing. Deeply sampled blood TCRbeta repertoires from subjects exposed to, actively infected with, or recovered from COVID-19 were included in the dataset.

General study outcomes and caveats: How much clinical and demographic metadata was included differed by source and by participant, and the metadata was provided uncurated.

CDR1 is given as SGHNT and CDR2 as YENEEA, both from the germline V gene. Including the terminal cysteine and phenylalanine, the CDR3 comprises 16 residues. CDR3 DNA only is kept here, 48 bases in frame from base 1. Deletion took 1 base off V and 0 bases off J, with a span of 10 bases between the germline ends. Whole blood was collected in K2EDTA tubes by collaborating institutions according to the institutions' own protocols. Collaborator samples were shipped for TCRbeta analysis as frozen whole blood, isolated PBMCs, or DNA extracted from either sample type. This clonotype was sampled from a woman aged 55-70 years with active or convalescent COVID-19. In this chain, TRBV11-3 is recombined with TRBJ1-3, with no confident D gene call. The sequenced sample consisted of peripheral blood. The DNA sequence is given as TGTGCCAGCAGCTTAGTACCGTTGAGCTCTGGAAACACCATATATTTT. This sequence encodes CASSLVPLSSGNTIYF.